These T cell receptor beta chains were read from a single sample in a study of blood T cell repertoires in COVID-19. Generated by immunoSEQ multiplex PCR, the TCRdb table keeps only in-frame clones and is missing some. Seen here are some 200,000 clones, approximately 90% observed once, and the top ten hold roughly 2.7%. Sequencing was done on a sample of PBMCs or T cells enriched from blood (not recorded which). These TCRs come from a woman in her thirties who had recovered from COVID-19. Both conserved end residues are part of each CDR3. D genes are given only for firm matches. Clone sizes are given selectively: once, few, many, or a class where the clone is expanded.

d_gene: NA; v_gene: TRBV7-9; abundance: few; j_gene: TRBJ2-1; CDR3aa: CASRAGEYNEQFF; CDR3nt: TGTGCCAGCAGGGCAGGGGAATACAATGAGCAGTTCTTC
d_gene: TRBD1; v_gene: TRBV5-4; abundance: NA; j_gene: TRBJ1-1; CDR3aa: CASSKGQINTEAFF; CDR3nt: TGTGCCAGCAGTAAGGGACAGATAAACACTGAAGCTTTCTTT
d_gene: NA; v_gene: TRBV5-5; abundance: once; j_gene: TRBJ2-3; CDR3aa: CASSISGTNTDTQYF; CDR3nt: TGTGCCAGCAGCATATCCGGGACAAACACAGATACGCAGTATTTT
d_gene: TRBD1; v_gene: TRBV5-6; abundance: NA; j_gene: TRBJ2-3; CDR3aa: CASSPGTGLDTQYF; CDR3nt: TGTGCCAGCAGCCCCGGGACAGGGCTCGATACGCAGTATTTT
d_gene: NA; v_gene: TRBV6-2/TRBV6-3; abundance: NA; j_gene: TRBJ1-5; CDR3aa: CASSWVAVGSQPQHF; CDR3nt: TGTGCCAGCAGTTGGGTGGCTGTAGGGAGCCAGCCCCAGCATTTT
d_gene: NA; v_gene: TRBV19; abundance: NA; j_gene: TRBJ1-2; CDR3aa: CASSVGGAHGYTF; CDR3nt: TGTGCCAGTAGTGTTGGGGGGGCGCATGGCTACACCTTC
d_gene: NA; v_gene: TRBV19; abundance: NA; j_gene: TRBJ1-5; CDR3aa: CASSSQSNQPQHF; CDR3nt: TGTGCCAGTAGTAGCCAGAGCAATCAGCCCCAGCATTTT
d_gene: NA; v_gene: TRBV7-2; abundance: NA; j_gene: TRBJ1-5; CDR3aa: CASSLGRGIYSNQPQHF; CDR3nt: TGTGCCAGCAGCTTAGGGAGGGGCATTTATAGCAATCAGCCCCAGCATTTT
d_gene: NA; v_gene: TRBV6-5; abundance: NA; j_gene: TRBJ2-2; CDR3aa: CASRLRQGNTGELFF; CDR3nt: TGTGCCAGCAGGTTGCGGCAGGGTAACACCGGGGAGCTGTTTTTT
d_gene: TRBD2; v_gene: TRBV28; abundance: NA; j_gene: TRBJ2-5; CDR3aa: CASSLLVAGVQETQYF; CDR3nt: TGTGCCAGCAGTTTATTAGTAGCGGGGGTACAAGAGACCCAGTACTTC
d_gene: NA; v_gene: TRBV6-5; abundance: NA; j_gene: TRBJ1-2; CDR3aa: CASREPRANYGYTF; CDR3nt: TGTGCCAGCAGGGAGCCTCGAGCTAACTATGGCTACACCTTC
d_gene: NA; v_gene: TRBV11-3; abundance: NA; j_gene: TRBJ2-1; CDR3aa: CASSPTEGGVKQFF; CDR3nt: TGTGCCAGCAGTCCAACCGAGGGGGGGGTTAAGCAGTTCTTC
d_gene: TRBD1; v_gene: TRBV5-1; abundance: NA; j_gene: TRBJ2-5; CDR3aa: CASSRRTGQETQYF; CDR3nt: TGCGCCAGCAGCCGGAGGACAGGGCAGGAGACCCAGTACTTC
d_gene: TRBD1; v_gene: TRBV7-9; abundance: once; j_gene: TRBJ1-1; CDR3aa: CASSLSARDRSIADTEAFF; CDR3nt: TGTGCCAGCAGCTTAAGCGCCCGGGACAGGAGTATCGCGGACACTGAAGCTTTCTTT
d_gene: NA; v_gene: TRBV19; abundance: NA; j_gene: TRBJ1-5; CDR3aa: CASTSLFREGSNQPQHF; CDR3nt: TGTGCCAGTACCTCTCTTTTCAGGGAGGGAAGCAATCAGCCCCAGCATTTT
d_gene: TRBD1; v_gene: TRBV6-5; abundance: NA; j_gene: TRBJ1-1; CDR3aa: CASSPSGTGSEAFF; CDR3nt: TGTGCCAGCAGTCCCTCCGGGACAGGGTCGGAAGCTTTCTTT
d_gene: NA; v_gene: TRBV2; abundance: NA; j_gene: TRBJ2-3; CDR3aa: CASSDRARAGKGTDTQYF; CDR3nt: TGTGCCAGCAGTGACAGGGCCAGGGCGGGGAAGGGCACAGATACGCAGTATTTT
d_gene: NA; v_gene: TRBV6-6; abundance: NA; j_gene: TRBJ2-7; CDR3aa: CASSTGWYEQYF; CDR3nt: TGTGCCAGCAGTACAGGGTGGTACGAGCAGTACTTC
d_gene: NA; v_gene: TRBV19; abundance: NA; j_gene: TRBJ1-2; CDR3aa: CASAEAGIYGYTF; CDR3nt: TGTGCCAGTGCCGAAGCAGGGATCTATGGCTACACCTTC
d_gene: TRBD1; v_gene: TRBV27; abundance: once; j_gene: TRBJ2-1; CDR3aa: CASSFGGRTGPGEQFF; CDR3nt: TGTGCCAGCAGTTTTGGAGGTAGGACAGGGCCGGGTGAGCAGTTCTTC
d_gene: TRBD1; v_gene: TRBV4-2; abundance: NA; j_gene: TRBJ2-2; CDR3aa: CASSQRQGGDTGELFF; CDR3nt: TGTGCCAGCAGCCAAAGACAGGGGGGGGACACCGGGGAGCTGTTTTTT
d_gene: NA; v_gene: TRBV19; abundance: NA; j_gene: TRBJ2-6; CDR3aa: CASSLQGVGANVLTF; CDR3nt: TGTGCCAGTAGCCTCCAAGGGGTAGGGGCCAACGTCCTGACTTTC
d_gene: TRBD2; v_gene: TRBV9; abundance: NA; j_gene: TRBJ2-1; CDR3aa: CASSVVPSRGGGAHNEQFF; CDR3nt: TGTGCCAGCAGCGTAGTCCCCTCAAGGGGCGGGGGGGCCCACAATGAGCAGTTCTTC
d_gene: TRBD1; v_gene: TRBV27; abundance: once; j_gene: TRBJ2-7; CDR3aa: CASSFGQGAGEQYF; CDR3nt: TGTGCCAGCAGTTTTGGACAGGGGGCTGGCGAGCAGTACTTC
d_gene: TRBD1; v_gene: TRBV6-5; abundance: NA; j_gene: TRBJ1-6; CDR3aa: CASSFLQGSPLHF; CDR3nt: TGTGCCAGCAGCTTCTTACAGGGGTCACCCCTCCACTTT
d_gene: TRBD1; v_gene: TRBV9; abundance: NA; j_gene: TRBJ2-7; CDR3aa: CASSVAGQGSYEQYF; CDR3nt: TGTGCCAGCAGCGTAGCCGGACAGGGTTCCTACGAGCAGTACTTC
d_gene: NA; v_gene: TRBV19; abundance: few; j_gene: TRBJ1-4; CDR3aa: CASSIPSAGLYEKLFF; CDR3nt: TGTGCCAGTAGTATACCATCGGCGGGTTTATATGAAAAACTGTTTTTT
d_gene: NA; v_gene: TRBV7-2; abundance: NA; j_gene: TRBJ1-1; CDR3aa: CASSFSDGKRTEAFF; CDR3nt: TGTGCCAGCAGCTTTTCAGACGGTAAGAGGACTGAAGCTTTCTTT
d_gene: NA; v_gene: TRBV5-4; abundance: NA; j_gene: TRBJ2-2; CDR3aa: CASSPGLRNTGELFF; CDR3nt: TGTGCCAGCAGCCCGGGACTTAGGAACACCGGGGAGCTGTTTTTT
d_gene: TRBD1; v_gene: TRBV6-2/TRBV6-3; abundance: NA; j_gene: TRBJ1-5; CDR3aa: CASSSDRDRGLPPNVQPQHF; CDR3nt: TGTGCCAGCAGTTCGGACCGGGACAGGGGGTTACCCCCCAATGTTCAGCCCCAGCATTTT
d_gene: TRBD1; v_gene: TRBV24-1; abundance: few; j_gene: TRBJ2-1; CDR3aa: CATSVTGAYNEQFF; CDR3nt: TGTGCCACCAGTGTTACAGGGGCCTACAATGAGCAGTTCTTC
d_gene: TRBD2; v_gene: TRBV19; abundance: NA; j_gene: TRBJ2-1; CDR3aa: CASGNSGGLYNEQFF; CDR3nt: TGTGCCAGCGGAAATAGCGGGGGGCTCTACAATGAGCAGTTCTTC
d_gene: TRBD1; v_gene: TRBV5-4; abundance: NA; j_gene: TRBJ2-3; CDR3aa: CASSLGQGVKDTQYF; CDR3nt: TGTGCCAGCAGCTTGGGACAGGGGGTTAAAGATACGCAGTATTTT
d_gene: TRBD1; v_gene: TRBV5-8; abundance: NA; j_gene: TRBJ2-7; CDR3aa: CASIPGQPFSYEQYF; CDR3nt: TGTGCCAGCATCCCGGGACAGCCGTTCTCCTACGAGCAGTACTTC
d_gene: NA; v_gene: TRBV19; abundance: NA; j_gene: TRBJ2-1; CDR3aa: CASSVALNEQFF; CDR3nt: TGTGCCAGTAGTGTAGCCCTCAATGAGCAGTTCTTC
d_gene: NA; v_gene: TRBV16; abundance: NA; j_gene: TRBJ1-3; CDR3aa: CASSPRAGSGNTIYF; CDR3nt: TGTGCCAGCAGTCCTCGAGCAGGGTCTGGAAACACCATATATTTT
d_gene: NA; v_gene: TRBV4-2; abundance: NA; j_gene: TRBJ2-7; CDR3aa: CASSHRGQSPYYEQYF; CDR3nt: TGTGCCAGCAGCCATCGGGGACAATCCCCGTATTACGAGCAGTACTTC
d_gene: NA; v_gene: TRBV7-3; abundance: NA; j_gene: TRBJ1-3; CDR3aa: CASSLTNSGDSSGNTIYF; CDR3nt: TGTGCCAGCAGCTTAACGAATTCCGGAGACAGCTCTGGAAACACCATATATTTT
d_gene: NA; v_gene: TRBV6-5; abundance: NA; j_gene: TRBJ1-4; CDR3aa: CASSYVFWGTEKLFF; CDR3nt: TGTGCCAGCAGTTACGTTTTCTGGGGCACTGAAAAACTGTTTTTT
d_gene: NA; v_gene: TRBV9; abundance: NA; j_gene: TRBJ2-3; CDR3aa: CASSSPRAGGTDTQYF; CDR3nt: TGTGCCAGCAGCTCCCCTAGGGCAGGGGGCACAGATACGCAGTATTTT
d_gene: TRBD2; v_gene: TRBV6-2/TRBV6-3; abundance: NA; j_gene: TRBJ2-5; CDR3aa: CASSFLAGGSETQYF; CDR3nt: TGTGCCAGCAGTTTTTTAGCGGGGGGTTCGGAGACCCAGTACTTC
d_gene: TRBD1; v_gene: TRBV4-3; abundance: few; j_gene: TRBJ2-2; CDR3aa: CASSQSGTGVLRELFF; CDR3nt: TGCGCCAGCAGCCAAAGCGGGACAGGGGTTTTGAGGGAGCTGTTTTTT
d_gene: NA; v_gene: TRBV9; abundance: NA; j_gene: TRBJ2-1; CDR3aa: CASSVVPGSSYNEQFF; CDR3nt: TGTGCCAGCAGCGTAGTCCCGGGGAGCTCCTACAATGAGCAGTTCTTC
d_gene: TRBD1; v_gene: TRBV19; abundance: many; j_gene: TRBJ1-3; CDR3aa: CASINRGLNGNTIYF; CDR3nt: TGTGCCAGTATCAACAGGGGGCTAAATGGAAACACCATATATTTT
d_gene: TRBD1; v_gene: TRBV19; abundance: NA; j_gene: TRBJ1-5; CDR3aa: CASSTPRDRERLSNQPQHF; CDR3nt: TGTGCCAGTAGTACCCCCCGGGACAGGGAACGGCTTAGCAATCAGCCCCAGCATTTT
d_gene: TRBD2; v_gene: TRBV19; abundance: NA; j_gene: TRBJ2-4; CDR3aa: CASSRGGGLAKNIQYF; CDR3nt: TGTGCCAGTAGTCGGGGGGGAGGGCTAGCCAAAAACATTCAGTACTTC